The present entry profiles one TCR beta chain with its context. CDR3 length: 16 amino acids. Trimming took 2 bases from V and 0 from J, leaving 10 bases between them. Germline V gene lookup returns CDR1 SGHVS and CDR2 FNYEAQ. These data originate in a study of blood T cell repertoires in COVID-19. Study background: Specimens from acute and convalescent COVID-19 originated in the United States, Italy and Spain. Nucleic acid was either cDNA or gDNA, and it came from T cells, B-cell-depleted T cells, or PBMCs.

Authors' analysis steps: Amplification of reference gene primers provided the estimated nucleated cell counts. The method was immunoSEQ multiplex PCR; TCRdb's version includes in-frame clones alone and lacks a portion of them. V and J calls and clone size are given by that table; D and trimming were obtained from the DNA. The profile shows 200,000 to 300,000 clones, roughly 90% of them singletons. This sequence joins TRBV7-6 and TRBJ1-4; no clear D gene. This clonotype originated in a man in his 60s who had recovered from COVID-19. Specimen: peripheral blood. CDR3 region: CASSLRGIATNEKLFF. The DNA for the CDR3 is TGTGCCAGCAGCTTACGAGGGATTGCAACTAATGAAAAACTGTTTTTT.